A single sample gave rise to the 14 T cell receptor beta chains below, sequenced in a study of beta chain features in type 1 diabetes. Expressed TCRB transcripts were sequenced after all isolated RNA was converted to cDNA. The table came from immunoSEQ multiplex PCR; TCRdb's copy has only in-frame clones and leaves some out. This table has 250,000 or so clones, 25% to 35% appearing once. Material for sequencing was central memory CD4+ T cells from blood. The receptors derive from a man aged 30 to 45 in good health.

This clone was seen a few times. Other DNA sequences from this sample encode an identical CDR3 as well. The rearrangement joins TRBV30 to TRBJ1-5; no clear D gene. V lost 2 bases to trimming and J lost 0 bases, with 5 bases between them. The length of the CDR3 is 13 residues. The germline CDR1 and CDR2 sequences are GTSNPN and SVGIG (reference sequence). CDR3 sequence (DNA): TGTGCCTGGAGTCCTGATAGCAATCAGCCCCAGCATTTT. It is translated as CAWSPDSNQPQHF.

This clone was observed a handful of times. The chain has TRBV23-1 and TRBJ2-7; D is unresolved. TRBV23-1 is classed as an ORF, of uncertain function. The germline V and J ends were trimmed by 0 bases and 3 bases, with 12 bases remaining between them. This CDR3 is built from 15 residues. The CDR3 coding sequence is TGCGCCAGCAGTCAATCAGTAACCAAGAACTACGAGCAGTACTTC. Its protein product is CASSQSVTKNYEQYF.

This clone appeared many times. The rearrangement links TRBV7-2 to TRBJ2-2; D is unresolved. Germline CDR1 reads SGHTA; CDR2 reads FQGNSA. Trimming took off 4 bases at V and 7 bases at J, with 16 bases between the two ends. The CDR3 is made up of 15 amino acids. CDR3 loop: CASSSVKTSGGELFF. CDR3 nucleotides: TGTGCCAGCAGCTCTGTAAAGACGTCTGGCGGGGAGCTGTTTTTT.

A few counts support this clone. V is TRBV7-2 and J is TRBJ2-3; 7 positions match TRBD1. The CDR3 extends over 17 amino acids. V lost 2 bases, J lost 0 bases, and 8 bases stayed unmatched. The germline V gene encodes CDR1 SGHTA and CDR2 FQGNSA. The CDR3 loop is CASSLLWDRTSTDTQYF. In DNA, the CDR3 is TGTGCCAGCAGCTTATTGTGGGACAGAACTAGCACAGATACGCAGTATTTT.

Only a few counts were recorded for this clone. A read error is possible here, since a much larger clone lies one base away. The gene calls are TRBV7-2 and TRBJ2-1; no clear D gene. The CDR3 totals 13 residues. Trimming stripped 2 bases from V and 3 bases from J, with 5 bases between. CDR1 and CDR2 (germline): SGHTA, FQGNSA. CDR3 DNA sequence: TGTGCCAGCAGCTTAAGCCACTACAATGAGCAGTTCTTC. Its protein is CASSLSHYNEQFF.

For this clone: A much larger clonotype is one base distant, so this may be a read error. V and J are TRBV23-1 and TRBJ1-2; perhaps TRBD1 as D (5 bases). TRBV23-1 is placed among ORFs of uncertain function. CDR3 length: 19 amino acids. The V gene lost 3 bases and the J gene lost 6 bases, with 29 bases spanning the gap. CDR3 amino acids: CASSQRRPFPWQAGDGYTF. The DNA for the CDR3 is TGCGCCAGCAGTCAGCGCCGCCCCTTCCCGTGGCAGGCGGGGGATGGCTACACCTTC.

DNA for the CDR3: TGTGCCTGGAGAGCGGATAGGTACAATGAGCAGTTCTTC. The encoded protein is CAWRADRYNEQFF. The V and J genes are TRBV30 and TRBJ2-1, with D tentatively TRBD2 (5 bases). With 3 bases removed from V and 4 bases from J, the gap between germline ends came to 10 bases. There are 13 residues in the CDR3. Looked up from germline, CDR1 is GTSNPN and CDR2 is SVGIG (reference sequence).

This clone has just a few counts. V and J are TRBV7-2 and TRBJ2-5; a weak D match, TRBD2 (5 bases). This CDR3 is built from 15 residues. Germline lookup yields CDR1 SGHTA and CDR2 FQGNSA. Between the trimmed V and J ends, which lost 0 bases and 4 bases, there was a span of 12 bases. The CDR3 reads CASSLASGIGETQYF. The CDR3 region has the DNA TGTGCCAGCAGCTTAGCTTCGGGGATCGGAGAGACCCAGTACTTC.

This clone was recorded at least ten times. The rearrangement uses TRBV7-9 and TRBJ2-6; D unresolved. Germline V gene lookup returns CDR1 SEHNR and CDR2 FQNEAQ (reference sequence). The CDR3 contains 15 residues. The V end lost 1 base, the J end lost 1 base, and 5 bases lay between the germline ends. CDR3 in DNA: TGTGCCAGCAGCTTAGGGATATCTGGGGCCAACGTCCTGACTTTC. It specifies CASSLGISGANVLTF.

This clone was observed at least ten times. The V gene is TRBV6-5, the J gene TRBJ2-1; weak D call: TRBD2 (5 bases). The V gene lost 2 bases and the J gene lost 7 bases, with 12 bases spanning the gap. In germline, CDR1 is MNHEY, CDR2 SVGAGI. The CDR3 is 14 residues long. Written as DNA, the CDR3 is TGTGCCAGCAGTTACGGGCGGACTTCTAATGAGCAGTTCTTC. This codes for CASSYGRTSNEQFF.

This clone was observed a handful of times. The chain employs TRBV28 and TRBJ2-3, with TRBD2 identical over 12 bases. Germline CDR1 and CDR2: MDHEN and SYDVKM. V shed 2 bases, J shed 4 bases, and the junction held 1 base outside the gene matches. The length of the CDR3 is 15 residues. CDR3 coding DNA: TGTGCCAGCAGTTTACTAGCGGGAGGGGCAGATACGCAGTATTTT. It specifies CASSLLAGGADTQYF.

This rearrangement joins TRBV9 to TRBJ2-7; D is undetermined. Germline V CDR1 and CDR2: SGDLS, YYNGEE. V gave up 0 bases and J gave up 6 bases, with 16 bases separating them. This CDR3 has 15 amino acids. The CDR3: CASSVGGQNGFEQYF. The CDR3 bases are TGTGCCAGCAGCGTAGGTGGGCAGAATGGGTTCGAGCAGTACTTC.

About this clone itself: The same CDR3 is also encoded by other DNA sequences in this sample. The chain is built from TRBV18 and TRBJ2-5; D ambiguous. The CDR3 totals 12 residues. Trimming left V 2 bases short and J 2 bases short, with 3 bases between. Germline V CDR1 and CDR2: KGHSH, LQKENI. CDR3 amino acids: CASSPGQETQYF. Here the CDR3 DNA reads TGTGCCAGCTCACCAGGACAAGAGACCCAGTACTTC.

This clone appeared a few times. CDR3 nucleotide sequence: TGTGCCAGCAGCTTGTTCAGCCTGCCCCCCTACGAGCAGTACTTC. Translated: CASSLFSLPPYEQYF. This sequence joins TRBV5-6 and TRBJ2-7; D not resolved. Germline V gene sequence: CDR1 SGHDT, CDR2 YYEEEE. V was trimmed by 1 base and J by 2 bases, leaving 13 bases between them. The CDR3 sequence is 15 residues long.